One sample yielded the 13 T cell receptor beta chains listed below, sequenced in a study of blood T cell repertoires in COVID-19. Produced via immunoSEQ multiplex PCR; TCRdb's table is partial and in-frame only. The profile shows fewer than 100,000 clones, 85% of them singletons. The sample taken for sequencing was peripheral blood. These receptors were taken from a man aged 55-75 years with acute or convalescent COVID-19.

The chain employs TRBV10-3 and TRBJ1-1, with 9 bases matching TRBD1. Germline CDR1 ENHRY, CDR2 SYGVKD. V trimming: 4 bases; J trimming: 2 bases; junction bases outside the gene matches: 2. The CDR3 extends over 14 amino acids. Written as DNA, the CDR3 is TGTGCCATCAGTGGGGACAGGGCAAACACTGAAGCTTTCTTT. It yields the protein CAISGDRANTEAFF.

This sequence joins TRBV7-3 and TRBJ2-1; D might be TRBD2 (6 bases). V was pared by 4 bases and J by 3 bases, with 10 bases between. Germline V gene data show CDR1 as SGHTA and CDR2 as FQGTGA. The CDR3 runs 14 residues. CDR3 in amino acids: CASSSPGLYNEQFF. In DNA form, the CDR3 reads TGTGCCAGCAGCTCTCCGGGACTCTACAATGAGCAGTTCTTC.

The chain links TRBV29-1 to TRBJ2-1; 7 bases are shared with TRBD2. Germline values: CDR1 SQVTM, CDR2 ANQGSEA. This CDR3 has 14 amino acids. Losses at the gene ends were 6 bases for V and 2 bases for J; bases not matched to a gene: 7. CDR3 loop: CSVRREPAYNEQFF. CDR3 coding DNA: TGCAGCGTCCGGCGGGAGCCCGCCTACAATGAGCAGTTCTTC.

V is TRBV18 and J is TRBJ2-2; 9 bases agree with TRBD1. Germline CDR1 reads KGHSH; CDR2 reads LQKENI. This CDR3 has 15 amino acids. Losses at the gene ends were 4 bases for V and 5 bases for J; bases not matched to a gene: 5. CDR3 protein: CASSLGQGKTGELFF. The CDR3, as DNA: TGTGCCAGCTCACTTGGACAGGGGAAAACCGGGGAGCTGTTTTTT. The entire variable domain, with the rest obtained from reference TRBV18 and TRBJ2-2, is as follows: NAGVMQNPRHLVRRRGQEARLRCSPMKGHSHVYWYRQLPEEGLKFMVYLQKENIIDESGMPKERFSAEFPKEGPSILRIQQVVRGDSAAYFCASSLGQGKTGELFFGEGSRLTVL.

Only one count was recorded for this clone. The CDR3 nucleotides are TGTGCCAGCAGTTACGGCGGCGGGGGGGGCCTATATGAGCAGTTCTTC. It translates to CASSYGGGGGLYEQFF. The chain couples TRBV6-5 to TRBJ2-1; 9 bases align to TRBD2. Losses at the gene ends were 2 bases for V and 8 bases for J; bases not matched to a gene: 10. Germline V CDR1 and CDR2: MNHEY, SVGAGI. The CDR3 contains 16 residues.

For this clone: The sample holds other DNA sequences that translate to the same CDR3. The chain is built from TRBV30 and TRBJ1-1; TRBD1 is a possible D gene (5 bases). This CDR3 has 14 residues. The germline gives CDR1 GTSNPN, CDR2 SVGIG (reference sequence). V was trimmed by 3 bases and J by 5 bases, leaving 16 bases between them. This CDR3 reads CAWRPLDSGTEAFF. As DNA, the CDR3 is TGTGCCTGGAGACCCCTCGACAGTGGAACTGAAGCTTTCTTT.

The CDR3 bases are TGTGCCAGCAGTGGTAGGACTAGCGGGGAACAAGAGACCCAGTACTTC. Protein: CASSGRTSGEQETQYF. This chain connects TRBV2 to TRBJ2-5; TRBD2 agrees at 12 bases. Germline CDR1 and CDR2: SNHLY and FYNNEI. V gave up 4 bases and J gave up 2 bases; unmatched junction bases: 5. This CDR3 region has 16 residues. The variable domain in full, with the rest retrieved from reference TRBV2 and TRBJ2-5, is EPEVTQTPSHQVTQMGQEVILRCVPISNHLYFYWYRQILGQKVEFLVSFYNNEISEKSEIFDDQFSVERPDGSNFTLKIRSTKLEDSAMYFCASSGRTSGEQETQYFGPGTRLLVL.

The chain is built from TRBV4-1 and TRBJ2-5, with D possibly being TRBD2 (6 bases). Deletions cut 1 base from V and 2 bases from J, with 11 bases between. CDR3 size: 15 residues. Germline V lookup: CDR1 MGHRA, CDR2 YSYEKL. Here the CDR3 DNA reads TGCGCCAGCAGCCAAGTCGGGACTTCTCAAGAGACCCAGTACTTC. Its protein product is CASSQVGTSQETQYF.

The chain links TRBV6-5 to TRBJ2-7; TRBD1 is a possible D gene (6 bases). The V gene lost 2 bases and the J gene lost 8 bases, with 10 bases spanning the gap. In germline, CDR1 is MNHEY, CDR2 SVGAGI. This CDR3 is 12 amino acids long. CDR3 in DNA: TGTGCCAGCAGTTACGACGGGACAAAGCAGTACTTC. Translation: CASSYDGTKQYF.

This chain links TRBV3-1 (or the pseudogene TRBV3-2) with TRBJ1-1, with D perhaps matching TRBD1 (5 bases). Germline lookup yields CDR1 LGHDT and CDR2 YNNKEL (reference sequence). The CDR3 totals 14 residues. Trimming removed 4 bases from V and 2 bases from J, with 11 bases in between. The CDR3 nucleotides read TGTGCCAGCAGCCTGCAGGGCTTTAACACTGAAGCTTTCTTT. It is translated as CASSLQGFNTEAFF.

The rearrangement links TRBV6-6 to TRBJ2-7; TRBD1 agrees at 9 bases. The CDR3 has 13 amino acids. V lost 0 bases to trimming and J lost 9 bases; unmatched junction nucleotides: 3. Germline assignment: CDR1 MNHNY and CDR2 SVGAGI (reference sequence). The CDR3 sequence is CASSYSGQGWQYF. Written as DNA, the CDR3 is TGTGCCAGCAGTTACTCCGGACAGGGGTGGCAGTACTTC.

CDR3 sequence: CASSLQGPDTQYF. The CDR3 bases are TGCGCCAGCAGCTTACAGGGGCCAGATACGCAGTATTTT. J is TRBJ2-3 and V is TRBV5-1; the match to TRBD1 covers 7 bases. V lost 2 bases to trimming and J lost 4 bases; unmatched junction nucleotides: 1. From germline, CDR1 is SGHRS and CDR2 YFSETQ. CDR3 size: 13 residues.

This clone was picked up one time. The rearrangement joins TRBV6-1 to TRBJ1-4, with 9 bases lining up with TRBD1. Germline V gene lookup returns CDR1 MNHNS and CDR2 SASEGT. The CDR3 is made up of 15 amino acids. J was trimmed by 8 bases and V by 0 bases; bases with no gene match: 4. The CDR3: CASSEANRGREKLFF. DNA of the CDR3: TGTGCCAGCAGTGAAGCTAACAGGGGGCGCGAAAAACTGTTTTTT.